This T cell receptor beta chain was identified in a study of identical twins. Concerning this clonotype itself: Its antigen is currently unknown.

Germline CDR1 is SQVTM and CDR2 is ANQGSEA. The CDR3 covers 15 residues. Trimming pared 4 bases from V and 1 base from J, leaving 14 bases between. Findings and caveats of the study: Analyses based on zero insertions could be partly confounded by invariant MAIT and iNKT cells.

The authors used template switching to add a universal primer site and gave cDNA unique molecular identifiers. TCRdb reanalysed the 5' RACE reads using MiXCR and keeps one entry per CDR3 protein. The profile shows approximately 680,000 distinct CDR3 sequences, under 8.5% of them singletons. The sample was also linked to a second study, of yellow fever vaccine responses in identical twins.

The sequence derives from a woman under 30 in good health. Sample: PBMCs. The chain uses TRBV29-1 and TRBJ1-3; no definite D call. CDR3 coding DNA: TGCAGCGTTGTGGGCGGCGCTGGATCTGGAAACACCATATATTTT. It encodes CSVVGGAGSGNTIYF.